The 24 T cell receptor beta chains reported below all come from one sample, sequenced in a study of blood T cell repertoires in COVID-19. TCRdb's copy holds only in-frame clones and misses some; the assay was immunoSEQ multiplex PCR. The sample records about 190,000 clones, approximately 82% being singletons. Sequenced: PBMCs or T cells enriched from blood (not recorded which). These receptors all stem from a woman aged 60 to 75 with acute COVID-19.

This chain joins TRBV30 and TRBJ2-1; 10 bases are shared with TRBD2. Germline values: CDR1 GTSNPN, CDR2 SVGIG (reference sequence). J was trimmed by 3 bases and V by 4 bases; bases with no gene match: 3. The CDR3 is 14 amino acids. CDR3 coding DNA: TGTGCCTGGATGGCTAGCGGGGGCTACAATGAGCAGTTCTTC. Translated: CAWMASGGYNEQFF.

The V and J genes are TRBV19 and TRBJ1-1, with D perhaps matching TRBD1 (5 bases). V was shortened by 8 bases and J by 8 bases, with 12 bases between the two germline ends. This CDR3 region has 11 residues. CDR1 LNHDA and CDR2 SQIVND come from the germline V gene (reference sequence). The DNA of the CDR3 is TGTGCCAGTTTGGCAGGGATCGAAGCTTTCTTT. Translation gives CASLAGIEAFF.

The gene calls are TRBV10-3 and TRBJ2-1, with TRBD2 matching over 9 bases. J lost 8 bases, V lost 0 bases, and 11 bases had no gene match. This CDR3 has 17 residues. Germline loops: CDR1 ENHRY, CDR2 SYGVKD. In nucleotides, the CDR3 is TGTGCCATCAGTGAGTCGGGTAGCGGGAGTACTGGCCATGAGCAGTTCTTC. This sequence encodes CAISESGSGSTGHEQFF.

Only one count was recorded for this clone. This sequence joins TRBV7-9 and TRBJ2-5; 9 nucleotides agree with TRBD1. Germline lookup yields CDR1 SEHNR and CDR2 FQNEAQ (reference sequence). There are 15 residues in the CDR3. V shed 5 bases, J shed 4 bases, and the junction held 8 bases outside the gene matches. This chain's CDR3 is CASSDRDRDGETQYF. DNA for the CDR3: TGTGCCAGCAGCGACCGGGACAGGGACGGAGAGACCCAGTACTTC. The entire variable domain, with the rest obtained from reference TRBV7-9 and TRBJ2-5, is as follows: DTGVSQNPRHKITKRGQNVTFRCDPISEHNRLYWYRQTLGQGPEFLTYFQNEAQLEKSRLLSDRFSAERPKGSFSTLEIQRTEQGDSAMYLCASSDRDRDGETQYFGPGTRLLVL.

This clone showed up just a few times. Other DNA sequences in the sample encode the same CDR3. The chain uses TRBV7-2 and TRBJ2-2; a weak D match, TRBD2 (5 bases). V was cut by 2 bases and J by 1 base, with 5 bases left in between. The V gene's germline CDR1 is SGHTA and CDR2 FQGNSA. This CDR3 has 14 amino acids. In nucleotides, the CDR3 is TGTGCCAGCAGCTTAAGCGGGAACACCGGGGAGCTGTTTTTT. Residues: CASSLSGNTGELFF. The variable domain in full, completed from reference TRBV7-2 and TRBJ2-2, reads GAGVSQSPSNKVTEKGKDVELRCDPISGHTALYWYRQSLGQGLEFLIYFQGNSAPDKSGLPSDRFSAERTGGSVSTLTIQRTQQEDSAVYLCASSLSGNTGELFFGEGSRLTVL.

The V call is TRBV27, the J call TRBJ2-2, with 7 bases matching TRBD2. V shed 1 base and J 5 bases; nucleotides not matched to a gene: 7. CDR1 is MNHEY, CDR2 SMNVEV, per germline (reference sequence). The CDR3 extends over 16 amino acids. The CDR3: CASSLYQRGRTGELFF. The CDR3 DNA reads TGTGCCAGCAGTTTATATCAGCGGGGTCGGACCGGGGAGCTGTTTTTT.

J is TRBJ2-1 and V is TRBV25-1, with 7 positions matching TRBD2. The V gene's germline CDR1 is MGHDK and CDR2 SYGVNS. This CDR3 region has 16 residues. Trimming took 3 bases from V and 6 from J; bases not matched to a gene: 11. CDR3 protein: CASSDRRERDGNEQFF. In nucleotides, the CDR3 is TGTGCCAGCAGTGACCGACGAGAGCGGGATGGCAATGAGCAGTTCTTC.

The CDR3 DNA sequence: TGCGCCAGCCCGACTAGCGGGAGTCCTGGGCGGTACTTC. This sequence encodes CASPTSGSPGRYF. V is TRBV5-1 and J is TRBJ2-7; 12 nucleotides align to TRBD2. The V segment lost 7 bases and the J segment 12 bases; nucleotides outside the gene matches: 11. The CDR3 totals 13 residues. The germline CDR1 and CDR2 sequences are SGHRS and YFSETQ.

J is TRBJ2-7 and V is TRBV4-3; no definite D call. The CDR3 covers 13 residues. The germline CDR1 and CDR2 sequences are LGHNA and YSLEER. V lost 0 bases to trimming and J lost 3 bases, with 6 bases between them. In DNA, the CDR3 is TGCGCCAGCAGCCAAGAGATCAGCTACGAGCAGTACTTC. Its protein product is CASSQEISYEQYF.

This chain uses TRBV30 with TRBJ1-4; weak D call: TRBD1 (5 bases). V lost 0 bases and J 8 bases, leaving 10 bases between the germline ends. Germline V gene lookup returns CDR1 GTSNPN and CDR2 SVGIG (reference sequence). This CDR3 is built from 13 residues. The CDR3, as DNA: TGTGCCTGGAGTGTCCAATCAGGGGAAAAACTGTTTTTT. It codes for CAWSVQSGEKLFF.

CDR3 in amino acids: CASSQENSGVNTGELFF. Written as DNA, the CDR3 is TGCGCCAGCAGCCAAGAGAATTCAGGGGTGAACACCGGGGAGCTGTTTTTT. The genes are TRBV4-3 and TRBJ2-2; TRBD1 is a possible D gene (6 bases). Between the trimmed V and J ends, which lost 0 bases and 1 base, there was a span of 12 bases. The CDR3 length is 17 residues. The germline gives CDR1 LGHNA, CDR2 YSLEER.

A few counts support this clone. The chain joins TRBV6-2 or TRBV6-3 to TRBJ2-5; tentative D call: TRBD2 (6 bases). V was cut by 5 bases and J by 5 bases, with 18 bases left in between. The CDR3 runs 15 residues. Germline CDR1 is MNHEY and CDR2 is SVGEGT. The CDR3 nucleotides are TGTGCCAGCAGTGTTCGGGACTCCTCAAGGGAGACCCAGTACTTC. Translated, it gives CASSVRDSSRETQYF.

This sequence joins TRBV14 and TRBJ1-2; TRBD1 aligns across 7 bases. The CDR3 has 15 residues. Germline V gene sequence: CDR1 SGHDN, CDR2 FVKESK. V trimming: 5 bases; J trimming: 0 bases; junction bases outside the gene matches: 6. The CDR3 spells CASSGRQGANYGYTF. For the CDR3, the DNA is TGTGCCAGCAGCGGCAGGCAGGGGGCTAACTATGGCTACACCTTC. Looking up the rest from reference TRBV14 and TRBJ1-2 gives the full variable domain: EAGVTQFPSHSVIEKGQTVTLRCDPISGHDNLYWYRRVMGKEIKFLLHFVKESKQDESGMPNNRFLAERTGGTYSTLKVQPAELEDSGVYFCASSGRQGANYGYTFGSGTRLTVV.

The chain employs TRBV10-3 and TRBJ1-2; D is uncertain. The CDR3 is 14 amino acids. Germline CDR1 ENHRY, CDR2 SYGVKD. The V gene lost 0 bases and the J gene lost 5 bases, with 10 bases spanning the gap. The CDR3 sequence: CAISESVGSYGYTF. The CDR3 nucleotides are TGTGCCATCAGTGAGTCGGTGGGGAGTTATGGCTACACCTTC.

The rearrangement joins TRBV7-2 to TRBJ2-5; 7 nucleotides line up with TRBD1. CDR3 length equals 14 residues. Trimming cost V 3 bases and J 5 bases; bases outside gene matches: 6. CDR1 is SGHTA, CDR2 FQGNSA, per germline. DNA of the CDR3: TGTGCCAGCAGCTTTGACAGGGATGGGGAGACCCAGTACTTC. Protein: CASSFDRDGETQYF.

V and J are TRBV29-1 and TRBJ2-1; 10 bases match TRBD2. V shed 1 base and J 2 bases; nucleotides not matched to a gene: 5. Per germline, CDR1 SQVTM and CDR2 ANQGSEA. The CDR3 is 16 amino acids. The CDR3 nucleotides read TGCAGCGTTGAAGGTGGAAGCGGGAGGGCCTACAATGAGCAGTTCTTC. This codes for CSVEGGSGRAYNEQFF.

This chain links TRBV14 with TRBJ1-6, with D hard to call. Looked up from germline, CDR1 is SGHDN and CDR2 is FVKESK. V was shortened by 0 bases and J by 13 bases, with 16 bases between the two germline ends. This CDR3 region has 15 residues. The CDR3 bases are TGTGCCAGCAGCCAAGAACCGGGAAATTTCAACCCCCTCCACTTT. Its protein is CASSQEPGNFNPLHF.

The chain employs TRBV4-3 and TRBJ1-5; D is uncertain. Germline lookup yields CDR1 LGHNA and CDR2 YSLEER. The CDR3 contains 15 residues. V lost 0 bases to trimming and J lost 5 bases, with 11 bases between them. CDR3 region: CASSQDLGTYQPQHF. For the CDR3, the DNA is TGCGCCAGCAGCCAAGATTTGGGCACCTATCAGCCCCAGCATTTT.

V usage is TRBV5-5 and J usage is TRBJ1-3; maybe TRBD1 (5 bases). This CDR3 has 16 amino acids. Looked up from germline, CDR1 is SGHKS and CDR2 is YYEKEE (reference sequence). The V gene lost 0 bases and the J gene lost 0 bases, with 10 bases spanning the gap. The CDR3 sequence is CASSLVRASSGNTIYF. In DNA form, the CDR3 reads TGTGCCAGCAGCTTGGTCAGGGCCTCCTCTGGAAACACCATATATTTT.

The chain's CDR3 is CATSRDIAAGPYEQYF. DNA for the CDR3: TGTGCCACCAGCAGAGATATCGCGGCGGGGCCCTACGAGCAGTACTTC. This chain joins TRBV15 and TRBJ2-7; possibly TRBD2 for D (6 bases). CDR1 is LNHNV, CDR2 YYDKDF, per germline (reference sequence). The CDR3 extends over 16 amino acids. Trimming cost V 0 bases and J 2 bases, with 14 bases left between them.

This clone was counted a few times. V gene TRBV2 combines with J gene TRBJ2-1, with TRBD2 identical over 12 bases. CDR1 is SNHLY and CDR2 is FYNNEI in the germline V gene. V lost 6 bases and J lost 4; bases outside the gene matches: 4. The CDR3 loop spans 15 amino acids. This chain's CDR3 is CASSQLAGGYNEQFF. The DNA of the CDR3 is TGTGCCAGCAGCCAACTAGCGGGAGGTTACAATGAGCAGTTCTTC.

V is TRBV5-1 and J is TRBJ2-7; D perhaps matches TRBD1 (6 bases). Germline V gives CDR1 SGHRS, CDR2 YFSETQ. This CDR3 region has 12 residues. Trimming shortened V by 2 bases and J by 9 bases, and 12 bases separated the two germline ends. CDR3 amino acids: CASSLQGPGQYF. The CDR3 coding sequence is TGCGCCAGCAGCTTACAGGGACCGGGGCAGTACTTC.

Remarks on this clone: Compared with germline, one end of the junction differs, possibly owing to a read error. The rearrangement links TRBV6-5 to TRBJ2-2; 9 bases line up with TRBD2. Germline V gene sequence: CDR1 MNHEY, CDR2 SVGAGI. The CDR3 has 14 amino acids. The CDR3 sequence: CAGRLAANTGELFF. CDR3 nucleotides: TGTGCCGGCAGACTAGCGGCGAACACCGGGGAGCTGTTTTTT.

This clone turned up a few times. The rearrangement joins TRBV2 to TRBJ1-5; D is possibly TRBD1 (5 bases). Germline V lookup: CDR1 SNHLY, CDR2 FYNNEI. CDR3 length: 14 residues. Deletions cut 5 bases from V and 6 bases from J, with 14 bases between. The CDR3 bases are TGTGCCAGCAGTCATCCAGGGTGGGGTCAGCCCCAGCATTTT. Amino acids: CASSHPGWGQPQHF.